A selection of T cell receptor beta chains follows, all from one sample in a study of CD8 T cells in Susac syndrome. MiXCR, applied by TCRdb to the immunoSEQ multiplex PCR reads, yields one record per CDR3 protein. The sample shows almost 450,000 distinct CDR3 sequences, about 85% of them seen only once. Sample: CD8+ T cells from PBMCs. The receptor source for this set is a human donor with multiple sclerosis. Both conserved end residues are part of each CDR3. The D gene is left open where the match is weak. The listing skips clone size in some rows; elsewhere it reads once, few, many or a size class.

size	J	D	V	DNA	CDR3
-	TRBJ2-7	-	TRBV27	TGTGCCAGCAGTATGTCCACTGGTTACGAGCAGTACTTC	CASSMSTGYEQYF
once	TRBJ1-5	-	TRBV27	TGTGCCAGCAGTCCTGACACTAATCAGCCCCAGCATTTT	CASSPDTNQPQHF
-	TRBJ1-1	TRBD1	TRBV3-1	TGTGCCAGCAGCCACACAGGGGCGGCTGAAGCTTTCTTT	CASSHTGAAEAFF
-	TRBJ1-2	-	TRBV6-5	TGTGCCAGCAGTTACTCACGGGTTTGGGGCTCCCCCTATGGCTACACCTTC	CASSYSRVWGSPYGYTF
-	TRBJ2-7	TRBD1	TRBV11-2	TGTGCCAGCAGCCCTGTTCTGGGACAGGGCTCCTACGAGCAGTACTTC	CASSPVLGQGSYEQYF
-	TRBJ2-5	TRBD1	TRBV19	TGTGCCAGTAGGGGGAAAGGGGGCTTCTCGGAGACCCAGTACTTC	CASRGKGGFSETQYF
-	TRBJ2-5	TRBD1	TRBV4-1	TGCGCCAGCAGCGTAGAGGGGGCCACGGAGACCCAGTACTTC	CASSVEGATETQYF
-	TRBJ1-1	-	TRBV11-2	TGTCTGGACCAAATGAACACTGAAGCTTTCTTT	CLDQMNTEAFF
-	TRBJ1-2	-	TRBV29-1	TGCAGCGTTGAATATTCCGAGACTTATGGCTACACCTTC	CSVEYSETYGYTF
-	TRBJ1-5	-	TRBV6-5	TGTGCCAGCAGTTACTCGGGGGGCGCGTCCCAGCCCCAGCATTTT	CASSYSGGASQPQHF
-	TRBJ2-1	TRBD2	TRBV14	TGTGCCAGCAGCCAAGATCCCCCCACAGCGGGAGTACCGTACAATGAGCAGTTCTTC	CASSQDPPTAGVPYNEQFF
-	TRBJ1-1	-	TRBV4-1	TGCGCCAGCAGCCCGGGGAGCATGAACACTGAAGCTTTCTTT	CASSPGSMNTEAFF
-	TRBJ2-3	-	TRBV19	TGTGCCAGTAGTACTCGACCGGCACTCCCAATCACAGATACGCAGTATTTT	CASSTRPALPITDTQYF
-	TRBJ2-3	TRBD2	TRBV27	TGTGCCAGCAGTTTGAGGGGACTAGGCGCTACAGATACGCAGTATTTT	CASSLRGLGATDTQYF
-	TRBJ2-3	-	TRBV2	TGTGCCAGCCTAAGATTCAGCACAGATACGCAGTATTTT	CASLRFSTDTQYF
-	TRBJ1-1	TRBD1	TRBV6-6	TGTGCCAGTCTAGAGGGACAGGCTCCCATGAACACTGAAGCTTTCTTT	CASLEGQAPMNTEAFF
-	TRBJ1-1	TRBD1	TRBV29-1	TGCAGCGTTGAGTCTGGACAGGGGATCTCTGAAGCTTTCTTT	CSVESGQGISEAFF